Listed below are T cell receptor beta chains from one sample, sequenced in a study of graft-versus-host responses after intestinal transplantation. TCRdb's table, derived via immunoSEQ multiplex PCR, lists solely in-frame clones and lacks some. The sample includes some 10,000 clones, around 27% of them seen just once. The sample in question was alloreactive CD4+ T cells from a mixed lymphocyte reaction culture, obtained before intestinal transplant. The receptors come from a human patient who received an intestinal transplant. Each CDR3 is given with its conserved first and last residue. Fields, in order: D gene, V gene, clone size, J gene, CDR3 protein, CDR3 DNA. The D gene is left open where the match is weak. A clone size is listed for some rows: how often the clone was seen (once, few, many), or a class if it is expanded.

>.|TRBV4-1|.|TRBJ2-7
CASSQDGTAYEQYF
TGCGCCAGCAGCCAGGATGGAACAGCGTACGAGCAGTACTTC
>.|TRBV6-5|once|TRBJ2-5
CASSYWETQYF
TGTGCCAGCAGTTACTGGGAGACCCAGTACTTC
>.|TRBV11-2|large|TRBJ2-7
CASSLDSSSYEQYF
TGTGCCAGCAGCTTAGACAGCTCCTCCTACGAGCAGTACTTC
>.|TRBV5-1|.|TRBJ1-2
CASRVGVLYGYTF
TGCGCCAGCAGAGTCGGGGTACTCTATGGCTACACCTTC
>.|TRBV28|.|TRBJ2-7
CASSPMSYEQYF
TGTGCCAGCAGCCCGATGTCCTACGAGCAGTACTTC
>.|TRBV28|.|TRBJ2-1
CASSRSLTYSLDNEQFF
TGTGCCAGCAGTCGAAGCCTGACGTATTCACTGGACAATGAGCAGTTCTTC
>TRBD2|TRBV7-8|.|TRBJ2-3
CASSLEGLAGVTDTQYF
TGTGCCAGCAGCTTGGAAGGACTAGCGGGAGTGACAGATACGCAGTATTTT
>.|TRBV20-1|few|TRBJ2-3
CSASGPDTQYF
TGCAGTGCCTCGGGTCCAGATACGCAGTATTTT
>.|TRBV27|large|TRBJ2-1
CASSLSGNYEQFF
TGTGCCAGCAGTTTGTCCGGGAACTATGAGCAGTTCTTC
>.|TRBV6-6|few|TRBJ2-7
CASSYSAGTYEQYF
TGTGCCAGCAGTTACTCTGCAGGCACCTACGAGCAGTACTTC
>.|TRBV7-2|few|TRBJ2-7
CASIAAGSYEQYF
TGTGCCAGCATAGCGGCTGGCTCCTACGAGCAGTACTTC
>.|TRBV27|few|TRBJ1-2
CASSFLGGPGGYTF
TGTGCCAGCAGTTTCCTGGGGGGCCCGGGGGGCTACACCTTC
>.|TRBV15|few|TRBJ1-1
CATSRTSGANTEAFF
TGTGCCACCAGCAGAACCAGCGGAGCGAACACTGAAGCTTTCTTT
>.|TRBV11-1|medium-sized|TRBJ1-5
CASSQGLGNQPQHF
TGTGCCAGCTCCCAAGGGCTAGGCAATCAGCCCCAGCATTTT
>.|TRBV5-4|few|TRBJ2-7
CASSLGGVFEQYF
TGTGCCAGCAGCTTGGGGGGGGTATTTGAGCAGTACTTC
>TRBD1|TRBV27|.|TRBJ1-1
CASSWGTGTNTEAFF
TGTGCCAGCAGTTGGGGGACAGGGACGAACACTGAAGCTTTCTTT
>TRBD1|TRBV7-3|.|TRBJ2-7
CASSSTGGNEQYF
TGTGCCAGCAGCTCAACAGGGGGGAACGAGCAGTACTTC
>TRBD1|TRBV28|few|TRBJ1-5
CASSLSVGGGQGVIGQPQHF
TGTGCCAGCAGTTTAAGCGTCGGTGGGGGACAGGGGGTAATTGGTCAGCCCCAGCATTTT
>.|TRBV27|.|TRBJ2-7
CASSLLNEQYF
TGTGCCAGCAGTTTGCTGAACGAGCAGTACTTC
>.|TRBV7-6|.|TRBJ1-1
CASRPLRPNTEAFF
TGTGCCAGCAGGCCCCTGCGGCCGAACACTGAAGCTTTCTTT
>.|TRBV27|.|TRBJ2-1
CASSLWASLSSYNEQFF
TGTGCCAGCAGTTTATGGGCTTCCCTGAGCTCCTACAATGAGCAGTTCTTC
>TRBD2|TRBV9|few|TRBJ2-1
CASSGGTRSWAEQFF
TGTGCCAGCAGCGGCGGGACTAGGTCCTGGGCTGAGCAGTTCTTC
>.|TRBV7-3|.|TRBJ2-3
CASSYMGDTQYF
TGTGCCAGCAGCTATATGGGGGATACGCAGTATTTT